A single sample is the source of the 5 T cell receptor beta chains below, sequenced in a study of CXCR3-negative and CXCR3-positive naive CD8 T cells. Via 5' RACE with UMI labels, TRB cDNA libraries were prepared. Each CDR3 protein gets one entry in TCRdb, which reprocessed the 5' RACE reads and gives no DNA. Recorded for this sample: approximately 83,000 distinct CDR3 sequences. The sequenced sample consisted of naive CXCR3- CD8+ T cells from blood. Subset given: CD45RO-CCR7+CD27+CD95- naive CD8+ T cells lacking CXCR3 (TNR3-). These receptors all come from a human donor in good health. Some clones in this sample may be carry-over from other donors' samples.

The chain is built from TRBV9 and TRBJ1-2; the D gene TCRdb calls, TRBD1, cannot be checked with no DNA. The CDR3 has 13 amino acids. Looked up from germline, CDR1 is SGDLS and CDR2 is YYNGEE. The CDR3 reads CASSSRTIEGYTF.

CDR3 loop: CSDRTRLDPDNEQFF. The chain recombines TRBV29-1 with TRBJ2-1; lacking DNA, the TRBD2 call made by TCRdb goes unchecked. The germline V gene has CDR1 SQVTM and CDR2 ANQGSEA. This CDR3 has 15 amino acids.

The chain links TRBV10-3 to TRBJ2-7; TCRdb gives TRBD1 as the D gene, but with no DNA this cannot be confirmed. The germline CDR1 and CDR2 sequences are ENHRY and SYGVKD. This CDR3 comprises 11 residues. CDR3 sequence reads: CAISESGTTYF.

The chain employs TRBV19 and TRBJ1-2; TCRdb reports TRBD1, a call that lacks DNA to check it against. CDR1 is LNHDA, CDR2 SQIVND, per germline (reference sequence). The CDR3 is made up of 16 amino acids. The CDR3 region is CASSNDRDSFSDGYTF.

The chain carries TRBV11-1 and TRBJ2-2. The CDR3 spans 14 residues. CDR1 is SGHAT, CDR2 FQDESV, per germline (reference sequence). Here the CDR3 reads CASSSDGPTGELFF.